The 5 T cell receptor beta chains in this list originate from one sample, sequenced in a study of T-cell reconstitution after alpha-beta-depleted transplantation in children. As it was prepared, the TCRbeta library received unique molecular identifiers. From the PCR reads, TCRdb called clonotypes with MiXCR, one entry per CDR3 protein. The sample has 250,000 to 400,000 distinct CDR3 sequences; approximately 23% are singletons. This specimen was PBMCs, mostly from graft donor cells, taken 180 days after TCRalphabeta/CD19-depleted stem cell transplant. These receptors were taken from a male patient between 10 and 17 years old who had a stem cell transplant for acute lymphoblastic leukemia, so the T cells may come from the graft donor.

This clonotype was detected only a few times. The chain uses TRBV5-1 and TRBJ2-1; 9 bases map to TRBD2. The CDR3 has 12 amino acids. CDR1 and CDR2 from the germline V gene are SGHRS and YFSETQ. Losses at the gene ends were 3 bases for V and 8 bases for J; bases not matched to a gene: 0. CDR3 DNA sequence: TGCGCCAGCAGCTGGACTAGCGATGAGCAGTTCTTC. It is translated as CASSWTSDEQFF.

The chain links TRBV11-1 to TRBJ1-2, with D possibly TRBD1 on 6 matching bases. V lost 4 bases, J lost 1 base, and 22 bases lay in between. CDR3 length equals 18 residues. Germline assignment: CDR1 SGHAT and CDR2 FQDESV (reference sequence). The CDR3 coding sequence is TGTGCCAGCAGCTCCCCCCGGGGATCGGGACAAATTAACTATGGCTACACCTTC. The encoded protein is CASSSPRGSGQINYGYTF.

This chain's CDR3 is CASSPISTEAFF. CDR3 DNA: TGTGCCAGCAGCCCTATTAGCACTGAAGCTTTCTTT. This chain connects TRBV12-3 or TRBV12-4 to TRBJ1-1; D is ambiguous. The V gene lost 6 bases and the J gene lost 4 bases, with 9 bases spanning the gap. The length of the CDR3 is 12 residues.

This clonotype was detected a few times. The chain couples TRBV20-1 to TRBJ1-5, with a weak D call TRBD1 (6 bases). V lost 5 bases and J 1 base, leaving 15 bases between the germline ends. The CDR3 consists of 15 residues. CDR1 and CDR2 from the germline V gene are DFQATT and SNEGSKA (reference sequence). CDR3 sequence reads: CSAAQWGASNQPQHF. CDR3 bases: TGCAGTGCTGCCCAGTGGGGGGCCAGCAATCAGCCCCAGCATTTT.

The rearrangement uses TRBV11-1 and TRBJ2-7; 13 bases map to TRBD2. Germline assignment: CDR1 SGHAT and CDR2 FQDESV (reference sequence). This CDR3 spans 19 amino acids. With 11 bases clipped from V and 4 bases from J, the junction kept 23 bases outside the gene matches. The CDR3 nucleotides read TGTGCCGCCCAGGTCCCCGGACTAGCGGGAGACGATATGGCTTACGAGCAGTACTTC. Translating it yields CAAQVPGLAGDDMAYEQYF.